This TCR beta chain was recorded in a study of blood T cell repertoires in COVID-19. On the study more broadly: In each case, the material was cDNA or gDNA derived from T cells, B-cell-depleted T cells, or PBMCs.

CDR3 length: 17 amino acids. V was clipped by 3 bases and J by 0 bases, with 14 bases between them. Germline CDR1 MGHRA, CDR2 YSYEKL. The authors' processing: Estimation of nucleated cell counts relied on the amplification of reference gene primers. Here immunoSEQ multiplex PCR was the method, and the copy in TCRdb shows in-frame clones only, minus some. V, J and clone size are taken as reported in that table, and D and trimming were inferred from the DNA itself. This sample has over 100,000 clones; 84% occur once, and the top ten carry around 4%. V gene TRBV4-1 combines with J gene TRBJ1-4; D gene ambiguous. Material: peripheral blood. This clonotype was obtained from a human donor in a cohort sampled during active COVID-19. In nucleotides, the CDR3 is TGCGCCAGCAGCCAGGGTTTGGCAGGCCCAACTAATGAAAAACTGTTTTTT. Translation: CASSQGLAGPTNEKLFF.